The 30 T cell receptor beta chains given below trace back to one sample, sequenced in a study of patients and donors after allogeneic stem cell transplantation. TCRdb re-called the RT-PCR reads with MiXCR, one entry per CDR3 protein. This sample has 50,000 to 60,000 distinct CDR3 sequences, with roughly 14% found just once. The material sequenced was blood, either unsorted or a sorted T cell fraction (not recorded which). The receptors were gathered from a human donor who was either an allogeneic HSCT recipient or a stem cell or donor lymphocyte infusion donor (not recorded which). It is not recorded whose cells these are; they may come from a transplant donor.

The J gene is TRBJ2-1, the V gene TRBV5-4, with 8 positions matching TRBD1. The V gene's germline CDR1 is SGHNT and CDR2 YYREEE (reference sequence). This CDR3 spans 15 amino acids. The V and J ends lost 4 bases and 4 bases, in that order; junction bases with no gene match: 7. The CDR3: CASSIDRGGYNEQFF. The CDR3 coding sequence is TGTGCCAGCAGCATTGACAGGGGAGGTTACAATGAGCAGTTCTTC.

This clonotype has only a few counts. The chain joins TRBV19 to TRBJ1-5; the D gene is possibly TRBD1 (5 bases). The ends were cut back, 0 bases at V and 5 bases at J, with 11 bases in the middle. CDR1 and CDR2 (germline): LNHDA, SQIVND (reference sequence). The CDR3 is 15 amino acids. The CDR3 spells CASSIERRVDQPQHF. The CDR3 DNA reads TGTGCCAGTAGTATAGAGCGCAGGGTGGATCAGCCCCAGCATTTT.

By its share, this clonotype is medium-sized. The V call is TRBV7-9, the J call TRBJ2-3; 9 bases match TRBD2. CDR1 SEHNR and CDR2 FQNEAQ come from the germline V gene (reference sequence). The junction had 4 bases not matched to a gene; V was cut back by 5 bases and J by 1 base. The CDR3 consists of 15 residues. CDR3 sequence (DNA): TGTGCCAGCAGCGACTGGACTAGCGGCACAGATACGCAGTATTTT. This encodes CASSDWTSGTDTQYF.

This rearrangement joins TRBV19 to TRBJ2-1; D is possibly TRBD1 or TRBD2 (6 bases each). V shed 10 bases and J shed 7 bases, with 20 bases lying between them. The CDR3 extends over 14 amino acids. Germline V gives CDR1 LNHDA, CDR2 SQIVND (reference sequence). CDR3 coding DNA: TGTGCCACCTCGGGACTCGACAGGTGGAATGAGCAGTTCTTC. Translated, it gives CATSGLDRWNEQFF.

The sample holds a few counts of this clonotype. This chain links TRBV27 with TRBJ2-5, with D hard to call. CDR1 is MNHEY, CDR2 SMNVEV, per germline (reference sequence). V gave up 0 bases and J gave up 0 bases, with 5 bases separating them. The CDR3 is made up of 14 amino acids. The CDR3 protein is CASSLSGYQETQYF. The CDR3, as DNA: TGTGCCAGCAGTTTATCGGGATACCAAGAGACCCAGTACTTC.

For the CDR3, the DNA is TGTGCCAGCAGCGCACCCGACAGTCCTCTATTTACAGATACGCAGTATTTT. Encoded protein: CASSAPDSPLFTDTQYF. V and J are TRBV9 and TRBJ2-3; D may be TRBD1 (5 bases). CDR3 length: 17 amino acids. The germline gives CDR1 SGDLS, CDR2 YYNGEE. V was pared by 3 bases and J by 3 bases, with 20 bases between.

This clonotype was counted between two and nine times. J is TRBJ2-6 and V is TRBV12-3 or TRBV12-4; the D is unclear. CDR3 length equals 15 residues. Trimming left V 2 bases short and J 0 bases short, with 5 bases between. The CDR3 region is CASSLLYSGANVLTF. The CDR3 DNA sequence: TGTGCCAGCAGTTTACTGTACTCTGGGGCCAACGTCCTGACTTTC.

The chain carries TRBV4-1 and TRBJ1-1, with D unclear. The CDR3 runs to 15 residues. Looked up from germline, CDR1 is MGHRA and CDR2 is YSYEKL. Trimming took off 6 bases at V and 4 bases at J, with 18 bases between the two ends. CDR3 nucleotide sequence: TGCGCCAGCAGACCTCACTCGAGGGTGGGCACTGAAGCTTTCTTT. Protein: CASRPHSRVGTEAFF.

There are a few counts of this clonotype. The chain uses TRBV5-1 and TRBJ2-7, with a weak D call TRBD2 (6 bases). CDR3 size: 16 residues. V was trimmed by 3 bases and J by 3 bases, leaving 19 bases between them. Germline V gives CDR1 SGHRS, CDR2 YFSETQ. The CDR3 protein is CASSSTLTSLSYEQYF. DNA of the CDR3: TGCGCCAGCAGCTCAACCTTGACTAGTTTGAGCTACGAGCAGTACTTC.

This clonotype was recorded at least ten times. This chain links TRBV5-6 with TRBJ2-4, with 7 bases identical to TRBD2. The CDR3 spans 14 residues. Germline assignment: CDR1 SGHDT and CDR2 YYEEEE. Trimming took 2 bases from V and 2 from J; bases not matched to a gene: 1. The DNA for the CDR3 is TGTGCCAGCAGCTTCGGGACTACCAAAAACATTCAGTACTTC. Protein: CASSFGTTKNIQYF.

This rearrangement joins TRBV14 to TRBJ1-2; 9 bases are a match to TRBD1. CDR1 is SGHDN, CDR2 FVKESK, per germline. V trimming: 2 bases; J trimming: 4 bases; junction bases outside the gene matches: 5. CDR3 size: 15 residues. The CDR3: CASSQYRTGVYGYTF. The CDR3 nucleotides read TGTGCCAGCAGCCAATATAGGACAGGGGTCTATGGCTACACCTTC.

In its sample, this clonotype was seen a few times. This chain links TRBV7-2 with TRBJ2-1; TRBD2 aligns across 13 bases. The germline V gene has CDR1 SGHTA and CDR2 FQGNSA. The CDR3 contains 16 residues. V shed 7 bases and J 6 bases; nucleotides not matched to a gene: 9. The CDR3 sequence: CASTSSRTSGSNEQFF. The CDR3 DNA is TGTGCCAGCACCTCCTCACGGACTAGCGGGAGCAATGAGCAGTTCTTC.

In the case of this clonotype: Being one base from a much bigger clone, this may be a read error. The chain combines TRBV2 with TRBJ1-5; D is undetermined. CDR1 and CDR2 (germline): SNHLY, FYNNEI. There are 12 residues in the CDR3. The CDR3 protein is CTSREVGQPQHF. The DNA for the CDR3 is TGTACCAGCCGGGAGGTTGGGCAGCCCCAGCATTTT.

This chain connects TRBV18 to TRBJ1-1; TRBD1 matches 7 bases. Unmatched junction bases numbered 11, after V lost 7 bases and J lost 6 bases. Germline CDR1 reads KGHSH; CDR2 reads LQKENI. This CDR3 contains 14 residues. The CDR3 DNA sequence: TGTGCCAGCTGCTCTAACAGGGGCCGCCCTGAAGCTTTCTTT. Translated: CASCSNRGRPEAFF.

This clonotype was seen many times. V and J are TRBV9 and TRBJ1-2, with D unclear. Trimming removed 3 bases at V and 7 bases at J, with 10 bases between. The CDR3 has 12 amino acids. Germline lookup yields CDR1 SGDLS and CDR2 YYNGEE. CDR3 residues: CASSGPTAGYTF. CDR3 DNA sequence: TGTGCCAGCAGCGGACCGACGGCTGGCTACACCTTC.

This clonotype was seen many times. V gene TRBV5-6 combines with J gene TRBJ1-4, with D perhaps matching TRBD1 (6 bases). Between the trimmed V and J ends, which lost 1 base and 7 bases, there was a span of 11 bases. Germline CDR1 is SGHDT and CDR2 is YYEEEE. The CDR3 spans 14 residues. CDR3 residues: CASSLKGGVEKLFF. The CDR3 DNA follows: TGTGCCAGCAGCTTGAAGGGGGGAGTTGAAAAACTGTTTTTT.

V is TRBV5-1 and J is TRBJ2-2; no clear D gene. V was shortened by 0 bases and J by 4 bases, with 13 bases between the two germline ends. CDR3 length: 16 amino acids. The germline gives CDR1 SGHRS, CDR2 YFSETQ. CDR3 sequence (DNA): TGCGCCAGCAGCTTGGAGGTGCTGGGATCCACCGGGGAGCTGTTTTTT. Translation gives CASSLEVLGSTGELFF.

This clonotype was seen ten or more times. V and J are TRBV27 and TRBJ2-7, with 9 bases matching TRBD1. The CDR3 is made up of 16 amino acids. V dropped 2 bases and J dropped 6; count of bases not matched to a gene: 11. Germline V CDR1 and CDR2: MNHEY, SMNVEV (reference sequence). The CDR3 region is CASSLGIRDRASEQYF. CDR3 sequence (DNA): TGTGCCAGCAGTTTAGGGATTCGGGACAGGGCATCCGAGCAGTACTTC.

The chain combines TRBV11-3 with TRBJ2-1, with 11 bases that match TRBD2. V lost 2 bases, J lost 6 bases, and 3 bases stayed unmatched. The V gene's germline CDR1 is SGHNT and CDR2 YENEEA. This CDR3 region has 15 residues. This CDR3 reads CASSLLAGGTNEQFF. Here the CDR3 DNA reads TGTGCCAGCAGCTTACTAGCGGGAGGCACCAATGAGCAGTTCTTC.

The V and J genes are TRBV3-1 and TRBJ2-2, with D hard to call. This CDR3 spans 17 amino acids. Germline-derived CDR1 and CDR2 are LGHDT and YNNKEL (reference sequence). The V end was cut by 1 base, the J end by 4 bases, with 16 bases between. CDR3 sequence reads: CASSQARYPWPTGELFF. As DNA, the CDR3 is TGTGCCAGCAGCCAAGCTCGGTACCCTTGGCCCACCGGGGAGCTGTTTTTT. Full variable domain (rest looked up from reference TRBV3-1 and TRBJ2-2): DTAVSQTPKYLVTQMGNDKSIKCEQNLGHDTMYWYKQDSKKFLKIMFSYNNKELIINETVPNRFSPKSPDKAHLNLHINSLELGDSAVYFCASSQARYPWPTGELFFGEGSRLTVL.

Many counts were recorded for this clonotype. This chain uses TRBV9 with TRBJ1-1, with D perhaps matching TRBD1 (5 bases). The CDR3 extends over 15 amino acids. Germline V CDR1 and CDR2: SGDLS, YYNGEE. The V and J ends lost 0 bases and 0 bases respectively, with 9 bases between them. The CDR3 nucleotides read TGTGCCAGCAGCGTAGAAGGGGAGATGAACACTGAAGCTTTCTTT. As protein: CASSVEGEMNTEAFF.

The rearrangement joins TRBV29-1 to TRBJ2-2; D uncertain. Germline V CDR1 and CDR2: SQVTM, ANQGSEA. The V and J ends lost 7 bases and 4 bases respectively, with 7 bases between them. This CDR3 is built from 11 residues. The CDR3 coding sequence is TGCAGCGGGGCAATCACCGGGGAGCTGTTTTTT. Its protein product is CSGAITGELFF.

V is TRBV7-2 and J is TRBJ2-5; TRBD2 matches at 8 bases. Losses at the gene ends were 4 bases for V and 2 bases for J; bases not matched to a gene: 6. Germline values: CDR1 SGHTA, CDR2 FQGNSA. The CDR3 spans 15 residues. The DNA for the CDR3 is TGTGCCAGCAGCTGGGGTAGCGGGATACAAGAGACCCAGTACTTC. Encoded protein: CASSWGSGIQETQYF.

At least ten counts were recorded for this clonotype. The J gene is TRBJ1-2, the V gene TRBV10-3; the D is unclear. CDR1 is ENHRY, CDR2 SYGVKD, per germline. The CDR3 consists of 12 residues. With 7 bases removed from V and 8 bases from J, the gap between germline ends came to 14 bases. CDR3 region: CAIMGDTLGYTF. The CDR3 coding sequence is TGTGCCATCATGGGAGACACACTAGGCTACACCTTC.

This clonotype was seen a few times. The V and J genes are TRBV12-3 or TRBV12-4 and TRBJ2-1; 14 nucleotides align to TRBD2. Losses at the gene ends were 7 bases for V and 3 bases for J; bases not matched to a gene: 14. This CDR3 is 19 amino acids long. CDR3 amino acids: CASTTSGTSGRRYYNEQFF. CDR3 DNA: TGTGCCAGCACCACCTCCGGGACTAGCGGGAGAAGGTACTACAATGAGCAGTTCTTC.

There are a few counts of this clonotype. The rearrangement joins TRBV5-1 to TRBJ2-3; a weak D match, TRBD2 (5 bases). V was trimmed by 3 bases and J by 2 bases, leaving 13 bases between them. This CDR3 comprises 15 residues. Germline lookup yields CDR1 SGHRS and CDR2 YFSETQ. CDR3 coding DNA: TGCGCCAGCAGCTACAGAGGACTGTCCACAGATACGCAGTATTTT. Translating it yields CASSYRGLSTDTQYF.

This clonotype was observed a handful of times. The V and J genes are TRBV6-1 and TRBJ2-7, with D perhaps matching TRBD2 (5 bases). The germline V and J ends were trimmed by 8 bases and 7 bases, with 9 bases remaining between them. The CDR3 runs 10 residues. The germline V gene has CDR1 MNHNS and CDR2 SASEGT. The CDR3 DNA is TGTGCCAGCCGCCGGGGTGAGCAGTACTTC. Amino acid sequence: CASRRGEQYF.

This clonotype was counted a few times. The chain joins TRBV10-3 to TRBJ2-7, with a tentative D call TRBD1 (5 bases). V lost 6 bases and J lost 3, with 9 bases in between. Germline values: CDR1 ENHRY, CDR2 SYGVKD. CDR3 size: 12 residues. CDR3 amino acids: CAISDSYYEQYF. The CDR3 region has the DNA TGTGCCATCAGCGACAGTTACTACGAGCAGTACTTC.

This clonotype was seen repeatedly, ten times or more. The chain has TRBV29-1 and TRBJ2-3; 8 nucleotides line up with TRBD1. CDR1 is SQVTM, CDR2 ANQGSEA, per germline. The CDR3 has 14 amino acids. The V gene end was trimmed by 5 bases and the J gene end by 0 bases; junction bases not matched to a gene: 4. The CDR3 DNA is TGCAGCGTTTACCAGGGGGCTAGCACAGATACGCAGTATTTT. It translates to CSVYQGASTDTQYF.

Comment on this clonotype: This is likely a read error, given that the CDR3 carries no conserved phenylalanine or tryptophan at its end. Because the CDR3's place on the DNA is in doubt, the DNA is left out and the CDR3 is given as listed by TCRdb. The chain carries TRBV7-9 and TRBJ2-1; the table's D call, TRBD2, was not checked against the DNA. The CDR3 sequence runs 12 residues, both termini included. CDR1 is SEHNR, CDR2 FQNEAQ, per germline (reference sequence). CDR3: CASSFWGDSPQS.